What follows are 18 T cell receptor beta chains derived from one specimen sequenced in a study of T cell responses to AZD1222 COVID-19 vaccine. TCRdb keeps only in-frame clones here, not all; method: immunoSEQ multiplex PCR. The sample lists tens of thousands of clones, approximately 89% occurring once. The sequencing used peripheral blood, collected on day 0 of AZD1222 vaccination. The receptor set was obtained from an adult in good health.

This chain joins TRBV19 and TRBJ2-1, with 10 bases that match TRBD2. This CDR3 is built from 15 residues. V gave up 7 bases and J gave up 7 bases; unmatched junction bases: 10. Looked up from germline, CDR1 is LNHDA and CDR2 is SQIVND (reference sequence). The CDR3 DNA is TGTGCCAGTACCCTAAGCGGGAGGGCCGGTAATGAGCAGTTCTTC. Translation gives CASTLSGRAGNEQFF.

The chain couples TRBV18 to TRBJ1-3; a weak D match, TRBD1 (5 bases). Trimming took off 5 bases at V and 0 bases at J, with 11 bases between the two ends. Germline V CDR1 and CDR2: KGHSH, LQKENI. The CDR3 loop spans 15 amino acids. In nucleotides, the CDR3 is TGTGCCAGCTCATCCGGGGCCCACTCTGGAAACACCATATATTTT. Translated, it gives CASSSGAHSGNTIYF.

This chain connects TRBV30 to TRBJ2-3, with D tentatively TRBD2 (6 bases). V was shortened by 0 bases and J by 4 bases, with 8 bases between the two germline ends. This CDR3 contains 13 residues. Germline CDR1 reads GTSNPN; CDR2 reads SVGIG (reference sequence). As DNA, the CDR3 is TGTGCCTGGAGTGTACGGAGGGCAGATACGCAGTATTTT. This gives the protein CAWSVRRADTQYF.

This clone occurred once. The chain carries TRBV5-4 and TRBJ2-3; D gene uncertain. Looked up from germline, CDR1 is SGHNT and CDR2 is YYREEE (reference sequence). The germline V and J ends were trimmed by 2 bases and 10 bases, with 17 bases remaining between them. CDR3 size: 14 residues. In nucleotides, the CDR3 is TGTGCCAGCAGCTTACAGTCCGCCTGGAATCCGCAGTATTTT. It encodes CASSLQSAWNPQYF.

This chain links TRBV5-4 with TRBJ2-3; 12 bases line up with TRBD2. The CDR3 loop spans 15 amino acids. Germline CDR1 reads SGHNT; CDR2 reads YYREEE (reference sequence). The ends lost 3 bases at V and 7 bases at J; junction bases unmatched: 6. DNA of the CDR3: TGTGCCAGCAGCTCGACTAGCGGGAGAGTCAATACGCAGTATTTT. Its translation is CASSSTSGRVNTQYF.

The V gene is TRBV14, the J gene TRBJ2-2, with D maybe TRBD1 (6 bases). Per the germline V gene, CDR1 is SGHDN and CDR2 is FVKESK. The CDR3 extends over 16 amino acids. Deletions cut 2 bases from V and 5 bases from J, with 15 bases between. The CDR3, as DNA: TGTGCCAGCAGCCAACGAGCCCGACAGGTTACCGGGGAGCTGTTTTTT. Amino acid sequence: CASSQRARQVTGELFF.

This chain uses TRBV14 with TRBJ2-1, with 9 bases aligning to TRBD2. The CDR3 contains 14 residues. Germline values: CDR1 SGHDN, CDR2 FVKESK. The V segment lost 6 bases and the J segment 1 base; nucleotides outside the gene matches: 1. CDR3 coding DNA: TGTGCCAGCAGAGCGGGGGGATCCTACAATGAGCAGTTCTTC. Amino acid sequence: CASRAGGSYNEQFF.

The chain links TRBV7-2 to TRBJ1-6; 8 positions agree with TRBD1. The CDR3 sequence is 17 residues long. The ends lost 5 bases at V and 8 bases at J; junction bases unmatched: 14. Per the germline V gene, CDR1 is SGHTA and CDR2 is FQGNSA. DNA for the CDR3: TGTGCCAGCAGCCCCGGGTGGGTCAGGGGGCCTTATTCACCCCTCCACTTT. Its protein product is CASSPGWVRGPYSPLHF.

The chain combines TRBV7-7 with TRBJ2-5, with unresolved D. The germline V gene has CDR1 SSHAT and CDR2 FNYEAQ (reference sequence). V lost 5 bases and J lost 2, with 15 bases in between. The CDR3 consists of 15 residues. Written as DNA, the CDR3 is TGTGCCAGCAGCCTCGGACGGACGACTCAAGAGACCCAGTACTTC. This sequence encodes CASSLGRTTQETQYF.

This clone was recorded a few times. The chain carries TRBV28 and TRBJ2-7, with TRBD2 matching over 9 bases. The CDR3 is made up of 16 amino acids. Germline assignment: CDR1 MDHEN and CDR2 SYDVKM. The V and J ends lost 6 bases and 3 bases, in that order; junction bases with no gene match: 12. The DNA of the CDR3 is TGTGCCAGCAGGACCGCTGGCGGGGGGGGATACTACGAGCAGTACTTC. This codes for CASRTAGGGGYYEQYF. Full variable domain (remainder filled in from reference TRBV28 and TRBJ2-7): DVKVTQSSRYLVKRTGEKVFLECVQDMDHENMFWYRQDPGLGLRLIYFSYDVKMKEKGDIPEGYSVSREKKERFSLILESASTNQTSMYLCASRTAGGGGYYEQYFGPGTRLTVT.

The chain carries TRBV6-1 and TRBJ1-5; D may be TRBD1 (6 bases). V was cut by 2 bases and J by 6 bases, with 8 bases left in between. CDR1 and CDR2 from the germline V gene are MNHNS and SASEGT. The CDR3 is 13 residues long. CDR3: CASSEQGSQPQHF. The CDR3, as DNA: TGTGCCAGCAGTGAACAGGGGTCTCAGCCCCAGCATTTT.

This rearrangement joins TRBV2 to TRBJ2-6, with D unresolved. Trimming cost V 6 bases and J 1 base, with 10 bases left between them. The CDR3 length is 15 residues. Germline V CDR1 and CDR2: SNHLY, FYNNEI. DNA of the CDR3: TGTGCCAGCAGCGCCGATCAGTCTGGGGCCAACGTCCTGACTTTC. It codes for CASSADQSGANVLTF.

The V and J genes are TRBV18 and TRBJ2-3; D is uncertain. CDR3 length: 16 residues. V was shortened by 0 bases and J by 1 base, with 11 bases between the two germline ends. The germline gives CDR1 KGHSH, CDR2 LQKENI. The CDR3 loop reads CASSPPPMAGTDTQYF. The CDR3 nucleotides read TGTGCCAGCTCACCACCTCCGATGGCAGGCACAGATACGCAGTATTTT.

The V gene is TRBV4-1, the J gene TRBJ2-3; no reliable D call. The V gene lost 4 bases and the J gene lost 5 bases, with 10 bases spanning the gap. Germline CDR1 reads MGHRA; CDR2 reads YSYEKL. The CDR3 loop spans 13 amino acids. CDR3 amino acids: CASSPSPLDTQYF. The DNA of the CDR3 is TGCGCCAGCAGCCCTTCACCCTTAGATACGCAGTATTTT.

The chain has TRBV6-5 and TRBJ1-2; TRBD1 matches 7 bases. The germline V gene has CDR1 MNHEY and CDR2 SVGAGI. There are 13 residues in the CDR3. Trimming removed 2 bases from V and 10 bases from J; junction bases left unmatched: 7. The CDR3 is CASSYDRQGLYTF. The CDR3 DNA sequence: TGTGCCAGCAGTTACGACAGACAGGGACTCTACACCTTC.

The rearrangement joins TRBV5-1 to TRBJ2-1, with D maybe TRBD1 (5 bases). The length of the CDR3 is 14 residues. Germline V gene data show CDR1 as SGHRS and CDR2 as YFSETQ. Trimming removed 3 bases from V and 7 bases from J, with 14 bases in between. CDR3 sequence reads: CASSYFDRLNEQFF. The CDR3 bases are TGCGCCAGCAGCTACTTCGACAGATTGAATGAGCAGTTCTTC.

The chain's CDR3 is CASSLAGSYGYTF. CDR3 sequence (DNA): TGTGCCAGCAGCTTGGCGGGCAGCTATGGCTACACCTTC. J is TRBJ1-2 and V is TRBV5-4; D remains unclear. The length of the CDR3 is 13 residues. The germline V gene has CDR1 SGHNT and CDR2 YYREEE (reference sequence). With 0 bases removed from V and 4 bases from J, the gap between germline ends came to 7 bases.

The V gene is TRBV4-1, the J gene TRBJ2-2; D possibly corresponds to TRBD1 (6 bases). V dropped 3 bases and J dropped 0 bases, with 14 bases sitting between them. Per the germline V gene, CDR1 is MGHRA and CDR2 is YSYEKL. This CDR3 region has 17 residues. The CDR3, as DNA: TGCGCCAGCAGCCAGCACCTAGAGGGGGCGAACACCGGGGAGCTGTTTTTT. Protein sequence: CASSQHLEGANTGELFF.